This is a list of T cell receptor beta chains from one sample in a study of blood T cell repertoires in COVID-19. The data were produced by immunoSEQ multiplex PCR, yet TCRdb's version contains in-frame clones alone and is incomplete. The table includes some 14,000 clones, roughly 80% detected once. Sample: peripheral blood. The origin of the receptors is a human donor in a cohort sampled during active COVID-19. Each CDR3 is given with its conserved first and last residue. Some rows mark clone size as missing; the rest say once, few, many or name a class of expanded clone.

clone size: -
V gene: TRBV5-1
J gene: TRBJ1-1
CDR3 protein: CASSLDRVAFF

clone size: -
V gene: TRBV18
J gene: TRBJ1-3
CDR3 protein: CASSPSRSGNTIYF

clone size: -
V gene: TRBV6-2/TRBV6-3
J gene: TRBJ2-1
CDR3 protein: CASSYQRGAGYGYNEQFF

clone size: once
V gene: TRBV5-1
J gene: TRBJ2-7
CDR3 protein: CASSLGAGEISSSYEQYF

clone size: -
V gene: TRBV18
J gene: TRBJ2-1
CDR3 protein: CASSPEVRPVEQFF

clone size: few
V gene: TRBV28
J gene: TRBJ1-5
CDR3 protein: CASRTDRSGGNQPQHF

clone size: -
V gene: TRBV4-2
J gene: TRBJ2-7
CDR3 protein: CASSQDGGFSYEQYF

clone size: -
V gene: TRBV3-1/TRBV3-2
J gene: TRBJ2-7
CDR3 protein: CASSQDPGQFYEQYF

clone size: -
V gene: TRBV4-2
J gene: TRBJ1-2
CDR3 protein: CASSQDWNRVGYGYTF

clone size: -
V gene: TRBV7-8
J gene: TRBJ1-4
CDR3 protein: CASSLAGWSEKLFF

clone size: -
V gene: TRBV5-1
J gene: TRBJ2-7
CDR3 protein: CASGDSSGGTYEQYF

clone size: -
V gene: TRBV7-8
J gene: TRBJ2-4
CDR3 protein: CASSTILAGEGAVQYF

clone size: once
V gene: TRBV27
J gene: TRBJ2-5
CDR3 protein: CASKVAGAQETQYF

clone size: -
V gene: TRBV19
J gene: TRBJ1-1
CDR3 protein: CASSRDRVGNEAFF

clone size: -
V gene: TRBV6-2/TRBV6-3
J gene: TRBJ1-2
CDR3 protein: CASSYRRAVGHGYTF

clone size: -
V gene: TRBV7-9
J gene: TRBJ2-2
CDR3 protein: CASSSPGTIFTGELFF

clone size: -
V gene: TRBV4-1
J gene: TRBJ2-2
CDR3 protein: CASSPQASGRAADTGELFF

clone size: few
V gene: TRBV7-9
J gene: TRBJ2-1
CDR3 protein: CASSSRNHAVDNEQFF

clone size: -
V gene: TRBV3-1/TRBV3-2
J gene: TRBJ2-1
CDR3 protein: CASSLRDSGSNEQFF

clone size: -
V gene: TRBV6-5
J gene: TRBJ1-2
CDR3 protein: CASSTRDRGYGYTF

clone size: -
V gene: TRBV11-3
J gene: TRBJ1-6
CDR3 protein: CASSSGSLGTLHF

clone size: once
V gene: TRBV2
J gene: TRBJ2-3
CDR3 protein: CASTPGRGGTQYF

clone size: -
V gene: TRBV15
J gene: TRBJ1-1
CDR3 protein: CATSGGQGGYTEAFF

clone size: -
V gene: TRBV7-9
J gene: TRBJ2-1
CDR3 protein: CASSPVGTGGTNEQFF

clone size: -
V gene: TRBV19
J gene: TRBJ2-2
CDR3 protein: CASSATRRTGNTGELFF

clone size: -
V gene: TRBV6-5
J gene: TRBJ1-1
CDR3 protein: CASRGQGSTEAFF

clone size: -
V gene: TRBV6-5
J gene: TRBJ1-1
CDR3 protein: CASSLRGQGGTEAFF

clone size: -
V gene: TRBV23-1
J gene: TRBJ2-1
CDR3 protein: CASSPTGGAYYEQFF

clone size: few
V gene: TRBV2
J gene: TRBJ1-2
CDR3 protein: CASSVEGANYGYTF

clone size: few
V gene: TRBV4-2
J gene: TRBJ1-3
CDR3 protein: CASSQVRGHSGNTIYF

clone size: -
V gene: TRBV28
J gene: TRBJ1-1
CDR3 protein: CASSYRGSTEAFF